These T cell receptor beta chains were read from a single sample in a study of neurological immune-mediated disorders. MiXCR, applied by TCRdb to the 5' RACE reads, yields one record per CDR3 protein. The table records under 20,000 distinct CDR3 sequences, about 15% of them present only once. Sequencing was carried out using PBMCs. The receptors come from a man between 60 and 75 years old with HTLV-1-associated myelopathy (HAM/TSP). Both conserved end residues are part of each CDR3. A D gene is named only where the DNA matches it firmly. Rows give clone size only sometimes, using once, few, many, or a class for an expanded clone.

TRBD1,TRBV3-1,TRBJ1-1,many,TGTGCCAGCAGCCATGGGACAGGGGGAGGGACTGAAGCTTTCTTT,CASSHGTGGGTEAFF
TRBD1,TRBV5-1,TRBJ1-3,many,TGCGCCAGCAGAGGACAGGTCAGCTCTGGAAACACCATATATTTT,CASRGQVSSGNTIYF
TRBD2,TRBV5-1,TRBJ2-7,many,TGCGCCAGCAGCTTGGTTCTAGCGGGGGGTTCTTACGAGCAGTACTTC,CASSLVLAGGSYEQYF
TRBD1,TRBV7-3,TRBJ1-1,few,TGTGCCAGCAGCGCGACAGGGGGCCGGACTGAAGCTTTCTTT,CASSATGGRTEAFF
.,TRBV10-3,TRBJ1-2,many,TGTGCCATCAGTGAGGTCCAGGGCGCGGCTAACTATGGCTACACCTTC,CAISEVQGAANYGYTF
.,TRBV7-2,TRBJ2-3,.,TGTGCCAGCAGCCTCTATGGCCCCACAGATACGCAGTATTTT,CASSLYGPTDTQYF
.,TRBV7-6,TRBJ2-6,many,TGTGCCAGCAGCTTATCTCTCTCTGGGGCCAACGTCCTGACTTTC,CASSLSLSGANVLTF
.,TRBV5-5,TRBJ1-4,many,TGTGCCAGCAGCTTGGAACCAAGCAGGGGTGAAAAACTGTTTTTT,CASSLEPSRGEKLFF
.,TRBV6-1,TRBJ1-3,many,TGTGCCAGCAGTGAAGCAACGAGGGTTGGCGGAAACACCATATATTTT,CASSEATRVGGNTIYF
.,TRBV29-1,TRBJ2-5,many,TGCAGCGTCAGACAGGCGAATAACCAAGAGACCCAGTACTTC,CSVRQANNQETQYF
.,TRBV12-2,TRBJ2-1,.,TGTGCAAGTCGCTTTTTACAGGGTACGGTAGCCTACAATGAGCAGTTCTTC,CASRFLQGTVAYNEQFF
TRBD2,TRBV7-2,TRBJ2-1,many,TGTGCCAGCAGCTTAGCCGGGGGGGGGCAGTTCTTC,CASSLAGGGQFF
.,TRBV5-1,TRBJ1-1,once,TGCGCCAGCAGCTTGGATGTGAACACTGAAGCTTTCTTT,CASSLDVNTEAFF
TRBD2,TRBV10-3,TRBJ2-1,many,TGTGCCACCTGGGAGCGGGGGGAAAATGAGCAGTTCTTC,CATWERGENEQFF
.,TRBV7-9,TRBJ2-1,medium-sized,TGTGCCAGCAGCTTAGGGCAGGGAGTGTTCTTC,CASSLGQGVFF
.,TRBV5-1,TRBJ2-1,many,TGCGCCAGCAGCCGAGGACAGCTCAATGAGCAGTTCTTC,CASSRGQLNEQFF
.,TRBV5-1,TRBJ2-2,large,TGCGCCAGCAGCCCTTTCGGGGGATCGAACACCGGGGAGCTGTTTTTT,CASSPFGGSNTGELFF
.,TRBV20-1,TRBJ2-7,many,TGCAGTGCTAGAGGGGACCGGGGGGCTCCCTACGAGCAGTACTTC,CSARGDRGAPYEQYF
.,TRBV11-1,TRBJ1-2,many,TGTGCCAGCAGCCCCCCTGGGAATCCTTTGGACACCTTC,CASSPPGNPLDTF
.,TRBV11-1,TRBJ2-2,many,TGTGCCAGCAGCTTAGCCACAGGGACCGGGGAGCTGTTTTTT,CASSLATGTGELFF
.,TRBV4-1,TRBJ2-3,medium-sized,TGCGCCAGCAGCCAAGTAGGGGTTACGCAGTATTTT,CASSQVGVTQYF
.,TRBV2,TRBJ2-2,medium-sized,TGTGCCAGCAGTGCACTTGCCAGTACCGGGGAGCTGTTTTTT,CASSALASTGELFF
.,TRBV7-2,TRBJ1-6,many,TGTGCCAGCAGCTTAGCGGGGGCAGGGCGAGGGGTTCCCCTCCACTTT,CASSLAGAGRGVPLHF
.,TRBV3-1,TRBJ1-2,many,TGTGCCAGCTCCCCCGGGGGGCGAGGCTACACCTTC,CASSPGGRGYTF
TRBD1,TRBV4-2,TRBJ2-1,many,TGTGCCAGCAGCCCGACAGGGGGCCCCTACAATGAGCAGTTCTTC,CASSPTGGPYNEQFF
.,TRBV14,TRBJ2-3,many,TGTGCCAGCAGCTTTACGCATCCAGATACGCAGTATTTT,CASSFTHPDTQYF
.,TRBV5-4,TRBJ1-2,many,TGTGCCAGCAGCTTGGCCGGGGGGGGAGAGCGAGGTGGCTACACCTTC,CASSLAGGGERGGYTF
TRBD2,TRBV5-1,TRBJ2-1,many,TGCGCCAGCAGCTTCCTAGCGGGGGGCATCGCCAATGAGCAGTTCTTC,CASSFLAGGIANEQFF